This T cell receptor beta chain appears in the sequencing data of a study of blood T cells in healthy people across ages (dated by TCRdb to the mid-2010s). About the study as a whole: Template switching captured roughly one uniquely barcoded TCR beta cDNA molecule per two T cells in model experiments. To track age-related changes in TCR beta repertoire diversity, the study relied on deep sequencing normalized with unique cDNA molecular identifiers. Four age groups were formed from the donors: young (average 16 years), middle-aged (approximately 40), aged (about 68) and long-lived (about 80). To avoid experimental bias, donors of different ages were randomly spread across the sequencing lanes. Two additional independent replicas of 1 million unique cDNA reads from the same blood draw were analyzed for two donors (one aged 18 to 30 and one aged 80 or older). Study-wide conclusions, independent of this receptor: Conclusive comparison of naive and antigen-experienced compartments was prevented by the profiling of bulk unsorted PBMCs. Because the CMV infection status of the donors was unknown, age-related changes in expanded clonotypes may potentially have been confounded. Observed TCR beta diversity per million T cells fell roughly linearly with age, and a significant reduction was already apparent by age about 36. Observed TCR beta diversity correlated strongly with the percentage of naive T cells measured by flow cytometry. Compared with the aged group, the long-lived group had more naive CD4+ T cells, fewer expanded clones and increased TCR diversity, a pattern suggesting age selection. Estimates of total diversity from one million sequenced T cells were regarded as lower bounds and underestimates.

In regard to this clonotype: What antigen it recognizes has not been identified. No much larger clone is present one base from it, and per-base qualities are unavailable.

Receptor amplification or capture employed 5' RACE. This sample was sequenced with an Illumina HiSeq 2500. A second PCR of 7 to 11 cycles was performed with a sample-barcoded 5' primer and a J-beta primer mix. A unique molecular identifier was introduced onto each TCR beta cDNA molecule by a template-switch 5' adaptor carrying 12 random nucleotides. At least 2.5 million CDR3-containing paired-end reads were obtained from each sample. The Mint cDNA synthesis kit, primed by a TRBC-specific oligonucleotide, was used to synthesize first-strand cDNA from all RNA. After uracil-DNA glycosylase treatment, a first 18-cycle PCR used universal primers M1SS and BC2_uni_R on all cDNA. The paper's processing steps were these. Each sample was normalized by randomly selecting 1 million high-quality reads, each carrying a distinct molecular identifier. Instead of being binned into consensus sequences, reads that shared molecular identifiers were thrown out. MiTCR, run with a Q25 quality threshold and the strictest error-elimination algorithm, handled CDR3 identification, clonotype clustering and error correction. A nonparametric unseen species model using Euler transformation provided a lower-bound estimate of total TCR beta diversity. Clones were called with MiXCR by TCRdb after fastp trimmed the public reads at Q25, and only in-frame beta chains were retained. Here each entry gathers all rows of one CDR3 protein and keeps the most common genes and DNA. The V and J calls were determined by TCRdb, not by the authors. Across this sample there are hundreds of thousands of distinct CDR3 sequences, with about 54% seen only once. Around 37% of the sample comes from the top ten.

The donors were 40 or so Caucasian individuals from Russia, aged roughly 6 to 100 years, who were systemically healthy. Each donor gave 8 to 10 milliliters of peripheral blood, drawn into EDTA-treated Vacutainer tubes. Ficoll-Paque density-gradient centrifugation was used to isolate PBMCs, with at least 7 million obtained per sample. Trizol reagent was used to extract total RNA from the PBMCs, yielding at least 6 micrograms per sample. For every donor, an aliquot of PBMCs went through flow cytometry to measure the percentages of naive CD45RAhigh/CD27high T cells. The germline V gene (reference sequence) gives CDR1 as LNHDA and CDR2 as SQIVND. The CDR3 measures 19 amino acids from cysteine to phenylalanine. Only CDR3 DNA remains: 57 bases, in frame from the first base. Trimmed from V: 6 bases; trimmed from J: 3 bases; junction bases lacking a gene match: 12.

The chain couples TRBV19 to TRBJ2-1; TRBD2 agrees with 15 junctional bases. The material sequenced was blood. This sequence was found in a man between 60 and 75 years old in good health. The CDR3 loop reads CASSHSGLAGGSRYNEQFF. The nucleotide sequence is TGTGCCAGTAGCCATTCGGGACTAGCGGGGGGCTCCCGCTACAATGAGCAGTTCTTC.